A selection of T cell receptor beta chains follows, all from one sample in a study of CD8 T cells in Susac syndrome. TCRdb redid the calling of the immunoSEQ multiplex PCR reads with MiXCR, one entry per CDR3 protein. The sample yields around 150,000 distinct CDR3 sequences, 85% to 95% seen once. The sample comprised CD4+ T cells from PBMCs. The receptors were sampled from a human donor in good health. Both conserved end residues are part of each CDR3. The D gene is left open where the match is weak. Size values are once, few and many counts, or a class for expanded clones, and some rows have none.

DNA: TGTGCCAGCCGACGGACAGGCTCCAATCAGCCCCAGCATTTT
CDR3: CASRRTGSNQPQHF
J: TRBJ1-5
D: TRBD1
V: TRBV4-2
size: .

DNA: TGTGCCAGCAGCTACCAGCAAAGCTATGGCTACACCTTC
CDR3: CASSYQQSYGYTF
J: TRBJ1-2
D: .
V: TRBV3-1
size: .

DNA: TGCAGTGCTAGGCCCCTCTTGCGGGGGGCCCAAGAGACCCAGTACTTC
CDR3: CSARPLLRGAQETQYF
J: TRBJ2-5
D: TRBD2
V: TRBV20-1
size: .

DNA: TGTGCCAGCAGTTTCGGGGGCCCAGGGGATGAGCAGTTCTTC
CDR3: CASSFGGPGDEQFF
J: TRBJ2-1
D: .
V: TRBV12-3/TRBV12-4
size: .

DNA: TGCAGCGAACCCAGGGTCTCCTGGGGTCTAACCTACGAGCAGTACTTC
CDR3: CSEPRVSWGLTYEQYF
J: TRBJ2-7
D: .
V: TRBV29-1
size: .

DNA: TGTGCCAGCAGTTACTTCCGGGGGGGCATAAACACCGGGGAGCTGTTTTTT
CDR3: CASSYFRGGINTGELFF
J: TRBJ2-2
D: TRBD2
V: TRBV6-5
size: .

DNA: TGTGCCAGCAAGCAGGGAAGTCAGCCCCAGCATTTT
CDR3: CASKQGSQPQHF
J: TRBJ1-5
D: .
V: TRBV28
size: .

DNA: TGCAGCGTTGAGGGCACTGAAGCTTTCTTT
CDR3: CSVEGTEAFF
J: TRBJ1-1
D: .
V: TRBV29-1
size: .

DNA: TGTGCCAGCAGTAGAAGAGCGGACGCGGACGAGCAGTACTTC
CDR3: CASSRRADADEQYF
J: TRBJ2-7
D: .
V: TRBV12-3/TRBV12-4
size: .

DNA: TGTGCCAGCAGCGAACGACAGGGACGATCTGGAAACACCATATATTTT
CDR3: CASSERQGRSGNTIYF
J: TRBJ1-3
D: TRBD1
V: TRBV5-4
size: .

DNA: TGTGCCAGCAGGGGTCAGGGACCCTCTGGGGCCAACGTCCTGACTTTC
CDR3: CASRGQGPSGANVLTF
J: TRBJ2-6
D: .
V: TRBV27
size: .

DNA: TGTGCCACCAGTGATTTCGAGACAGGGGGCAACGACAATGAGCAGTTCTTC
CDR3: CATSDFETGGNDNEQFF
J: TRBJ2-1
D: TRBD1
V: TRBV24-1
size: once

DNA: TGTGCCAGCAGCTTAGCCCGACTAGCGGGGGGGCATACCTTCTCCTACGAGCAGTACTTC
CDR3: CASSLARLAGGHTFSYEQYF
J: TRBJ2-7
D: TRBD2
V: TRBV13
size: .

DNA: TGTGCCAGCAGCCCCCGCGGCAGTCAAGCTTTCTTT
CDR3: CASSPRGSQAFF
J: TRBJ1-1
D: .
V: TRBV7-9
size: .

DNA: TGCGCCAGCAGCTTGTGGACAGGGGGCGGAACTGAAGCTTTCTTT
CDR3: CASSLWTGGGTEAFF
J: TRBJ1-1
D: TRBD1
V: TRBV5-1
size: .

DNA: TGTGCCAGCAGCTATAACAGGGATTCACCCCTCCACTTT
CDR3: CASSYNRDSPLHF
J: TRBJ1-6
D: .
V: TRBV5-8
size: .

DNA: TGTGCCAGCAGCCAAGCTTCAGCGCCTGAAAAACTGTTTTTT
CDR3: CASSQASAPEKLFF
J: TRBJ1-4
D: .
V: TRBV14
size: once

DNA: TGTGCCAGCAGGGACAATTCCTACGAGCAGTACTTC
CDR3: CASRDNSYEQYF
J: TRBJ2-7
D: .
V: TRBV12-3/TRBV12-4
size: .

DNA: TGCAGCGTTGCGAGACAGGGCACTGAAGCTTTCTTT
CDR3: CSVARQGTEAFF
J: TRBJ1-1
D: TRBD1
V: TRBV29-1
size: .

DNA: TGTGCCAGCAGGGATATCCAGGGCGACTATGGCTACACCTTC
CDR3: CASRDIQGDYGYTF
J: TRBJ1-2
D: .
V: TRBV2
size: .

DNA: TGCGCCAGCAGCCTTCGACTAGTTAAGGAGTCAGATACGCAGTATTTT
CDR3: CASSLRLVKESDTQYF
J: TRBJ2-3
D: .
V: TRBV5-1
size: .

DNA: TGTGCCAGCAGTTCTTATACTGACTACGAGCAGTACTTC
CDR3: CASSSYTDYEQYF
J: TRBJ2-7
D: .
V: TRBV7-2
size: .

DNA: TGCAGCGTTGACGGTCCCGACCGAGTCTATGGCTACACCTTC
CDR3: CSVDGPDRVYGYTF
J: TRBJ1-2
D: .
V: TRBV29-1
size: once

DNA: TGTGCCAGCAGCCCCTTGGACTACTACAATGAGCAGTTCTTC
CDR3: CASSPLDYYNEQFF
J: TRBJ2-1
D: .
V: TRBV5-6
size: .

DNA: TGCGCCAGCAGTTTGGGACATTCGGGGATCATTCAGTACTTC
CDR3: CASSLGHSGIIQYF
J: TRBJ2-4
D: .
V: TRBV5-1
size: .

DNA: TGTGCCAGCAGTCGGGGTAACTATGGCTACACCTTC
CDR3: CASSRGNYGYTF
J: TRBJ1-2
D: .
V: TRBV25-1
size: .

DNA: TGCAGCGCCGGCGGTGGTTCCTACGAGCAGTACTTC
CDR3: CSAGGGSYEQYF
J: TRBJ2-7
D: .
V: TRBV29-1
size: few

DNA: TGTGCCAGCAGTTACCCGAAGACTAGCGGGGGGGCGGTTATCACCGGGGAGCTGTTTTTT
CDR3: CASSYPKTSGGAVITGELFF
J: TRBJ2-2
D: TRBD2
V: TRBV6-2/TRBV6-3
size: once

DNA: TGCAGTGCTTCTCGACTAGCAGCCTACAATGAGCAGTTCTTC
CDR3: CSASRLAAYNEQFF
J: TRBJ2-1
D: TRBD2
V: TRBV20-1
size: .

DNA: TGTGCCAGCTGCCGGACGACGAATTCACCCCTCCACTTT
CDR3: CASCRTTNSPLHF
J: TRBJ1-6
D: .
V: TRBV19
size: .

DNA: TGTGCCAGCAGCCTCAGCCGGACTAGCGGGGATCGGCAAGAGACCCAGTACTTC
CDR3: CASSLSRTSGDRQETQYF
J: TRBJ2-5
D: TRBD2
V: TRBV9
size: once

DNA: TGTGCCAGCAGCCAAGAAGCCGGATACACTGAAGCTTTCTTT
CDR3: CASSQEAGYTEAFF
J: TRBJ1-1
D: .
V: TRBV3-1
size: .

DNA: TGCAGCGTTGAAAGTATTACCGGGCAGTACTTC
CDR3: CSVESITGQYF
J: TRBJ2-7
D: .
V: TRBV29-1
size: .

DNA: TGTGCCACCAGCTCCGGAGCGGGGTCTATGGGGACCCAGTACTTC
CDR3: CATSSGAGSMGTQYF
J: TRBJ2-5
D: TRBD2
V: TRBV15
size: .

DNA: TGTGCCTGGAGAGGGTATAGCGAGCAGTACTTC
CDR3: CAWRGYSEQYF
J: TRBJ2-7
D: .
V: TRBV30
size: .

DNA: TGCGCCAGCAGCCCGGGACAGAGCAAAGAGACCCAGTACTTC
CDR3: CASSPGQSKETQYF
J: TRBJ2-5
D: TRBD1
V: TRBV5-1
size: .

DNA: TGTGCCAGCAGTACGAGCGGTCCCCGGGGTGAGCAGTTCTTC
CDR3: CASSTSGPRGEQFF
J: TRBJ2-1
D: .
V: TRBV2
size: .

DNA: TGCAGCGCCGTCGTACAGGACCCCAATCAGCCCCAGCATTTT
CDR3: CSAVVQDPNQPQHF
J: TRBJ1-5
D: .
V: TRBV29-1
size: once

DNA: TGCGCCAGCAGCTTGAGCGGGATAGTTCGGGAAAAACTGTTTTTT
CDR3: CASSLSGIVREKLFF
J: TRBJ1-4
D: .
V: TRBV5-1
size: .

DNA: TGCAGCGTTGGGGGGGGCAGGGGACCCTACGAGCAGTACTTC
CDR3: CSVGGGRGPYEQYF
J: TRBJ2-7
D: .
V: TRBV29-1
size: once

DNA: TGTGCCAGCAGTTTAATTAGGGTTAGCACAGATACGCAGTATTTT
CDR3: CASSLIRVSTDTQYF
J: TRBJ2-3
D: .
V: TRBV12-3/TRBV12-4
size: .

DNA: TGTGCCAGCAGCCAAGAATCAGGGGGCGAGCAGTACTTC
CDR3: CASSQESGGEQYF
J: TRBJ2-7
D: TRBD1
V: TRBV3-1
size: .

DNA: TGTGCCAGCAGTTTTAGCCCCGTCGAGCAGTACTTC
CDR3: CASSFSPVEQYF
J: TRBJ2-7
D: .
V: TRBV12-3/TRBV12-4
size: .

DNA: TGTGCCAGCAGCCCCCGGGGTAGCGCGGATACGCAGTATTTT
CDR3: CASSPRGSADTQYF
J: TRBJ2-3
D: .
V: TRBV21-1
size: .

DNA: TGCAGCGTTCCGGGCTATGACTATGGCTACACCTTC
CDR3: CSVPGYDYGYTF
J: TRBJ1-2
D: .
V: TRBV29-1
size: .

DNA: TGTGCCAGCAGCCTCAGCGGGGCCCTTAGCACAGATACGCAGTATTTT
CDR3: CASSLSGALSTDTQYF
J: TRBJ2-3
D: TRBD2
V: TRBV9
size: .

DNA: TGTGCCAGCAGTGAATTAGGCAAATATACTGAAGCTTTCTTT
CDR3: CASSELGKYTEAFF
J: TRBJ1-1
D: .
V: TRBV25-1
size: .

DNA: TGTGCCAGCAGCACGGTCGGGGGCAATGAGCAGTTCTTC
CDR3: CASSTVGGNEQFF
J: TRBJ2-1
D: .
V: TRBV6-1
size: once

DNA: TGTGCCAGCAGACCAGAAAACACCATATATTTT
CDR3: CASRPENTIYF
J: TRBJ1-3
D: .
V: TRBV12-3/TRBV12-4
size: .